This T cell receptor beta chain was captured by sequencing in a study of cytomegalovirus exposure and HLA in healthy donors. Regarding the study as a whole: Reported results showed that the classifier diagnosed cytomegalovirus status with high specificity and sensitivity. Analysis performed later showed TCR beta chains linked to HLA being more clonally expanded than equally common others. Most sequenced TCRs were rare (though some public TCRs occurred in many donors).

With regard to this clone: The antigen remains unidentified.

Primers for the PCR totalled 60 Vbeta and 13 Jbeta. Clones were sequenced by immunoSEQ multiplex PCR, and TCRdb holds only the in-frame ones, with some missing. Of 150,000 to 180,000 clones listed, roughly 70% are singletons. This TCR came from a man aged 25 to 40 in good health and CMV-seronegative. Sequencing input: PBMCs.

The CDR3 sequence is CASSEERGTYNEQFF. CDR3 sequence (DNA): TGTGCCAGCAGTGAAGAGCGGGGCACCTACAATGAGCAGTTCTTC. The V and J genes are TRBV6-1 and TRBJ2-1; TRBD2 aligns across 7 bases. The germline CDR1 and CDR2 sequences are MNHNS and SASEGT. V shed 1 base and J 2 bases; nucleotides not matched to a gene: 2. This CDR3 comprises 15 residues.